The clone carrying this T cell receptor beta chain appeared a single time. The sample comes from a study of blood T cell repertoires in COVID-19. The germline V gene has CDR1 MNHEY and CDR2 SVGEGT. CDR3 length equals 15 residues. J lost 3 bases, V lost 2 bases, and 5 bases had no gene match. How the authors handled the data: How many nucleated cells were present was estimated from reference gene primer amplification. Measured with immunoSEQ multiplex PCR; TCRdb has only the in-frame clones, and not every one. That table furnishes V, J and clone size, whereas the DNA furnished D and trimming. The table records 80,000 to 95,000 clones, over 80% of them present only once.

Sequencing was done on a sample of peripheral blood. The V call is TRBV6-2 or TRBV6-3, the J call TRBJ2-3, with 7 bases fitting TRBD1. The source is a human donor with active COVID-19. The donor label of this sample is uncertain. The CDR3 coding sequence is TGTGCCAGCAGTTACATAGGGGGCTCGACAGATACGCAGTATTTT. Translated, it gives CASSYIGGSTDTQYF.